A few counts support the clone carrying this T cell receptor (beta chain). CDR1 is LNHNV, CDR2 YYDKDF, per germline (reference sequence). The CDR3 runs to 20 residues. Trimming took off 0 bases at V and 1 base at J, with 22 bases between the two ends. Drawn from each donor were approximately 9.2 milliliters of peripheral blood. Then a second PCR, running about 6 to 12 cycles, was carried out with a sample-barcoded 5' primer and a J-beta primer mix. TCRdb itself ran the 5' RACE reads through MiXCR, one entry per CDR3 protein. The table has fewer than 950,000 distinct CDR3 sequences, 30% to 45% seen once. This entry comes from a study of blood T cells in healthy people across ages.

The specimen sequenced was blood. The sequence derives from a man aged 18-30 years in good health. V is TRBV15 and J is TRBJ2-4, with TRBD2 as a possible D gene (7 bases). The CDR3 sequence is CATSRDHGGGPIRAKNIQYF. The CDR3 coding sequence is TGTGCCACCAGCAGAGATCACGGCGGGGGCCCGATTAGGGCCAAAAACATTCAGTACTTC. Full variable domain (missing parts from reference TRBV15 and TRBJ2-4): DAMVIQNPRYQVTQFGKPVTLSCSQTLNHNVMYWYQQKSSQAPKLLFHYYDKDFNNEADTPDNFQSRRPNTSFCFLDIRSPGLGDTAMYLCATSRDHGGGPIRAKNIQYFGAGTRLSVL.